One sample yielded the 17 T cell receptor beta chains listed below, sequenced in a study of CD8 T cells in Susac syndrome. RNA, at about 0.45 to 1 ug, was reverse transcribed with random hexamers. MiXCR was run by TCRdb on the immunoSEQ multiplex PCR reads, yielding one entry per CDR3 protein. The profile shows 95,000 to 150,000 distinct CDR3 sequences, around 94% of them singletons. Specimen: CD4+ T cells from PBMCs. All receptors derive from a human donor in good health.

The chain uses TRBV29-1 and TRBJ2-7; D may correspond to TRBD1 or TRBD2 (5 bases each). V was trimmed by 8 bases and J by 7 bases, leaving 18 bases between them. This CDR3 is 12 amino acids long. Germline loops: CDR1 SQVTM, CDR2 ANQGSEA. The CDR3 sequence is CSFGDPLGEQYF. The CDR3 DNA reads as TGCAGCTTCGGGGACCCCTTGGGAGAGCAGTACTTC.

In its sample, this clonotype was seen once. The chain couples TRBV20-1 to TRBJ1-4, with D perhaps matching TRBD1 (6 bases). The germline V gene has CDR1 DFQATT and CDR2 SNEGSKA (reference sequence). Trimming took off 0 bases at V and 10 bases at J, with 12 bases between the two ends. There are 13 residues in the CDR3. CDR3 DNA sequence: TGCAGTGCTAGAGATCCGGGGGCGGGAAAACTGTTTTTT. It translates to CSARDPGAGKLFF.

The rearrangement joins TRBV5-6 to TRBJ2-5; D gene unclear. V lost 4 bases and J 4 bases, leaving 8 bases between the germline ends. This CDR3 spans 12 amino acids. Germline CDR1 SGHDT, CDR2 YYEEEE. CDR3 residues: CASSVDPETQYF. DNA for the CDR3: TGTGCCAGCAGCGTGGACCCAGAGACCCAGTACTTC.

The chain joins TRBV6-2 or TRBV6-3 to TRBJ1-1; D is undetermined. This CDR3 contains 14 residues. CDR1 and CDR2 from the germline V gene are MNHEY and SVGEGT. The ends were cut back, 7 bases at V and 5 bases at J, with 17 bases in the middle. CDR3 DNA: TGTGCCAGCACCAAGGCACGGCCGGGGACTGAAGCTTTCTTT. This translates into CASTKARPGTEAFF.

The chain links TRBV25-1 to TRBJ2-2; 11 bases line up with TRBD1. J gave up 3 bases and V 3 bases, and 9 bases lay outside the gene matches. The CDR3 is 18 amino acids. Germline lookup yields CDR1 MGHDK and CDR2 SYGVNS. The CDR3 DNA is TGTGCCAGCAGTGAGGTTCCGGGACAGGGGGTGTACACCGGGGAGCTGTTTTTT. Translation gives CASSEVPGQGVYTGELFF.

The chain carries TRBV10-3 and TRBJ2-1; TRBD2 matches 12 bases. Germline CDR1 is ENHRY and CDR2 is SYGVKD. The trim removed 9 bases at V and 9 bases at J, leaving 6 bases unmatched. The length of the CDR3 is 13 residues. The CDR3 nucleotides are TGTGCCATTGGACTAGCGGGAACTAGTGAGCAGTTCTTC. It is translated as CAIGLAGTSEQFF.

V usage is TRBV18 and J usage is TRBJ1-1, with D maybe TRBD1 (5 bases). The germline V gene encodes CDR1 KGHSH and CDR2 LQKENI. V lost 8 bases and J 7 bases, leaving 14 bases between the germline ends. The CDR3 is made up of 12 amino acids. The CDR3 sequence is CASQNRDFEAFF. Written as DNA, the CDR3 is TGTGCCAGCCAGAACCGGGACTTTGAAGCTTTCTTT.

This clonotype has just a few counts. This chain connects TRBV11-2 to TRBJ2-2; D not certain. CDR3 length equals 12 residues. Looked up from germline, CDR1 is SGHAT and CDR2 is FQNNGV. V was cut by 1 base and J by 6 bases, with 3 bases left in between. This CDR3 reads CASSLGSGELFF. DNA of the CDR3: TGTGCCAGCAGCTTAGGGTCCGGGGAGCTGTTTTTT.

DNA of the CDR3: TGCAGTGCCCGATCGGGGGGGAGGACAACTAGCACAGATACGCAGTATTTT. This sequence encodes CSARSGGRTTSTDTQYF. This chain connects TRBV20-1 to TRBJ2-3; 8 bases agree with TRBD2. The CDR3 sequence is 17 residues long. The trim removed 6 bases at V and 0 bases at J, leaving 14 bases unmatched. The germline V gene has CDR1 DFQATT and CDR2 SNEGSKA (reference sequence).

The CDR3 reads CSARAQGGSSYNEQFF. The CDR3 coding sequence is TGCAGTGCTAGAGCGCAGGGAGGGTCGTCCTACAATGAGCAGTTCTTC. V is TRBV20-1 and J is TRBJ2-1; 7 positions agree with TRBD2. Germline trimming cut 1 base from V and 1 base from J; bases unmatched to any gene: 7. Germline lookup yields CDR1 DFQATT and CDR2 SNEGSKA (reference sequence). This CDR3 contains 16 residues.

V gene TRBV19 combines with J gene TRBJ1-2; D remains ambiguous. Trimming took 4 bases from V and 4 from J, leaving 13 bases between them. Germline assignment: CDR1 LNHDA and CDR2 SQIVND (reference sequence). The CDR3 is 14 residues long. The DNA of the CDR3 is TGTGCCAGTAGTACGCCACAGCTTCCCTATGGCTACACCTTC. This encodes CASSTPQLPYGYTF.

The chain joins TRBV6-6 to TRBJ1-1; D possibly corresponds to TRBD1 (6 bases). The germline gives CDR1 MNHNY, CDR2 SVGAGI (reference sequence). V lost 4 bases and J 0 bases, leaving 12 bases between the germline ends. The CDR3 has 15 residues. As DNA, the CDR3 is TGTGCCAGCAGTTTACAGGGAAGTGTGAACACTGAAGCTTTCTTT. Translation gives CASSLQGSVNTEAFF.

V is TRBV5-1 and J is TRBJ2-7, with D hard to call. Germline V gene sequence: CDR1 SGHRS, CDR2 YFSETQ. The CDR3 length is 14 residues. V gave up 4 bases and J gave up 0 bases, with 11 bases separating them. CDR3 residues: CASSVRESSYEQYF. The CDR3 DNA sequence: TGCGCCAGCAGCGTACGCGAGAGCTCCTACGAGCAGTACTTC.

The V gene is TRBV6-2 or TRBV6-3, the J gene TRBJ2-5; D unclear. Germline V CDR1 and CDR2: MNHEY, SVGEGT. There are 14 residues in the CDR3. V lost 0 bases and J lost 1, with 6 bases in between. For the CDR3, the DNA is TGTGCCAGCAGTTACTCGTCTACCCAAGAGACCCAGTACTTC. Its translation is CASSYSSTQETQYF.

The J gene is TRBJ2-5, the V gene TRBV5-1; D remains unclear. The CDR3 sequence is 15 residues long. Germline V gives CDR1 SGHRS, CDR2 YFSETQ. Trimming removed 1 base from V and 2 bases from J, with 12 bases in between. In DNA form, the CDR3 reads TGCGCCAGCAGCTTGTTTCAGCAGAGTCAAGAGACCCAGTACTTC. Amino acid sequence: CASSLFQQSQETQYF.

This chain uses TRBV29-1 with TRBJ2-5, with 8 bases lining up with TRBD1. Germline CDR1 is SQVTM and CDR2 is ANQGSEA. After removal of 4 bases from V and 5 bases from J, the junction contained 3 bases not matched to a gene. This CDR3 is built from 12 residues. The CDR3 DNA sequence: TGCAGCGTTGGACAGGGGTACGAGACCCAGTACTTC. Protein product: CSVGQGYETQYF.

The chain uses TRBV10-2 and TRBJ2-7; maybe TRBD2 (7 bases). The germline V gene encodes CDR1 WSHSY and CDR2 SAAADI. The CDR3 runs to 14 residues. V was pared by 7 bases and J by 2 bases, with 15 bases between. The CDR3 region is CASKRGGTPYEQYF. For the CDR3, the DNA is TGCGCCAGCAAAAGGGGGGGTACTCCCTACGAGCAGTACTTC.